The 4 T cell receptor beta chains below all came from one sample that was sequenced in a study of beta chain features in type 1 diabetes. Isolated RNA was reverse transcribed in full, so expressed TCRB transcripts were sequenced. The data were produced by immunoSEQ multiplex PCR, yet TCRdb's version contains in-frame clones alone and is incomplete. There are roughly 330,000 clones in the sample; roughly 14% occur only once, and approximately 0.016% lies in the top ten. Study-wide results and limits: The study found moderately but significantly shorter TCRB CDR3s in all four CD4+ subsets of Type 1 diabetes patients.

These receptors' targets are unknown. The specimen was naive CD4+ T cells from blood. The receptors shown here come from a woman between 18 and 30 years old with type 1 diabetes.

The V and J genes are TRBV20-1 and TRBJ2-5, with D hard to call. Per germline, CDR1 DFQATT and CDR2 SNEGSKA (reference sequence). CDR3 length: 11 residues. V was shortened by 6 bases and J by 4 bases, with 9 bases between the two germline ends. CDR3 DNA: TGCAGTGCACGGTACGGAGAGACCCAGTACTTC. This sequence encodes CSARYGETQYF.

The J gene is TRBJ2-7, the V gene TRBV5-1; weak D call: TRBD2 (6 bases). With 1 base removed from V and 7 bases from J, the gap between germline ends came to 15 bases. The germline V gene has CDR1 SGHRS and CDR2 YFSETQ. The CDR3 totals 14 residues. The chain's CDR3 is CASSLQAGGGEQYV. CDR3 nucleotides: TGCGCCAGCAGCTTGCAAGCGGGTGGAGGGGAGCAGTACGTC.

This sequence joins TRBV28 and TRBJ2-3; 11 nucleotides align to TRBD2. The CDR3 contains 15 residues. Germline V gene sequence: CDR1 MDHEN, CDR2 SYDVKM. The junction had 6 bases not matched to a gene; V was cut back by 6 bases and J by 4 bases. The chain's CDR3 is CASSPTSGSADTQYF. The CDR3 bases are TGTGCCAGCAGCCCCACTAGCGGGAGCGCAGATACGCAGTATTTT.

A few counts support this clone. CDR3 amino acids: CASSPGTGDTNYGYTF. CDR3 bases: TGTGCCAGCTCACCTGGGACAGGGGACACTAACTATGGCTACACCTTC. This sequence joins TRBV18 and TRBJ1-2; 10 positions match TRBD1. CDR3 length: 16 amino acids. The trim removed 3 bases at V and 0 bases at J, leaving 4 bases unmatched. CDR1 is KGHSH and CDR2 is LQKENI in the germline V gene.